Shown below are 25 T cell receptor beta chains from a single sample sequenced in a study of T cells after yellow fever vaccination. TCRdb re-derived calls from the 5' RACE reads in MiXCR, one entry per CDR3 protein. The table has under 550,000 distinct CDR3 sequences, about a fifth seen once; the top ten hold 16%. Material: PBMCs, obtained approximately 20 days after the first yellow fever vaccination. Receptor source: a man aged 18 to 30 who received the YFV17D yellow fever vaccine.

The chain is built from TRBV6-2 or TRBV6-3 and TRBJ2-3; 8 bases fit TRBD1. The ends lost 2 bases at V and 3 bases at J; junction bases unmatched: 10. The CDR3 loop spans 17 amino acids. Per germline, CDR1 MNHEY and CDR2 SVGEGT. As DNA, the CDR3 is TGTGCCAGCAGTTACGACGGGTCGTACAGGGGGACAGATACGCAGTATTTT. Residues: CASSYDGSYRGTDTQYF.

This clonotype was picked up many times. The chain uses TRBV7-2 and TRBJ2-7; TRBD2 matches 9 bases. This CDR3 is 16 amino acids long. Germline-derived CDR1 and CDR2 are SGHTA and FQGNSA. With V trimmed by 1 base and J by 4 bases, 8 bases remained unmatched. The CDR3 nucleotides are TGTGCCAGCAGCTTAGAGGGCGGGGGGGCTGGTTACGAGCAGTACTTC. This codes for CASSLEGGGAGYEQYF.

The genes are TRBV4-2 and TRBJ2-7, with a weak D call TRBD1 (6 bases). Trimming took 3 bases from V and 6 from J, leaving 18 bases between them. This CDR3 is built from 15 residues. Germline CDR1 and CDR2: LGHNA and YNFKEQ. CDR3 sequence (DNA): TGTGCCAGCAGCCAGGGAACAGGGTTAAGCTTCGAGCAGTACGTC. As protein: CASSQGTGLSFEQYV.

This clonotype was detected ten times or more. The genes are TRBV12-3 or TRBV12-4 and TRBJ1-1; 8 nucleotides line up with TRBD1. The V gene end was trimmed by 5 bases and the J gene end by 3 bases; junction bases not matched to a gene: 5. CDR3 length equals 14 residues. CDR3 protein: CASSPTGGYTEAFF. DNA of the CDR3: TGTGCCAGCAGTCCCACAGGGGGGTACACTGAAGCTTTCTTT.

The J gene is TRBJ1-2, the V gene TRBV5-1; D is possibly TRBD1 (5 bases). Germline loops: CDR1 SGHRS, CDR2 YFSETQ. The CDR3 loop spans 14 amino acids. V was pared by 0 bases and J by 4 bases, with 10 bases between. CDR3 in DNA: TGCGCCAGCAGCTTGGTCGGGGCTACCTATGGCTACACCTTC. Translation: CASSLVGATYGYTF.

The chain joins TRBV27 to TRBJ2-1; D unclear. V lost 5 bases to trimming and J lost 4 bases, with 9 bases between them. This CDR3 region has 13 residues. Germline V gene lookup returns CDR1 MNHEY and CDR2 SMNVEV (reference sequence). The chain's CDR3 is CASSPAAYNEQFF. The DNA for the CDR3 is TGTGCCAGCAGTCCAGCAGCATACAATGAGCAGTTCTTC.

A few counts support this clonotype. The V call is TRBV6-2 or TRBV6-3, the J call TRBJ2-5, with TRBD1 identical over 9 bases. This CDR3 contains 17 residues. Germline V gene lookup returns CDR1 MNHEY and CDR2 SVGEGT. The V gene end was trimmed by 2 bases and the J gene end by 4 bases; junction bases not matched to a gene: 11. CDR3 residues: CASSYPIPATGGETQYF. The DNA for the CDR3 is TGTGCCAGCAGTTACCCCATTCCCGCGACAGGGGGAGAGACCCAGTACTTC.

The rearrangement links TRBV6-5 to TRBJ1-6; D is unresolved. The CDR3 extends over 17 amino acids. V gave up 1 base and J gave up 0 bases, with 10 bases separating them. Germline V CDR1 and CDR2: MNHEY, SVGAGI. The CDR3 DNA sequence: TGTGCCAGCAGTTACTTGGGCCGGAGCTCCTATAATTCACCCCTCCACTTT. Amino acid sequence: CASSYLGRSSYNSPLHF.

This rearrangement joins TRBV4-1 to TRBJ1-1, with 10 bases matching TRBD1. There are 14 residues in the CDR3. Germline V CDR1 and CDR2: MGHRA, YSYEKL. With 3 bases clipped from V and 8 bases from J, the junction kept 6 bases outside the gene matches. The CDR3 coding sequence is TGCGCCAGCAGCCACCCGGGACAGGGGCCCGAAGCTTTCTTT. It codes for CASSHPGQGPEAFF.

The chain joins TRBV7-9 to TRBJ2-3, with 7 bases lining up with TRBD2. V lost 7 bases, J lost 3 bases, and 13 bases stayed unmatched. Germline CDR1 reads SEHNR; CDR2 reads FQNEAQ (reference sequence). The CDR3 covers 16 residues. The CDR3 DNA reads TGTGCCAGCAACCAACCTTGGGGAGGGGAGACAGATACGCAGTATTTT. Its protein is CASNQPWGGETDTQYF.

The chain links TRBV5-1 to TRBJ2-5, with TRBD1 matching 7 bases. Trimming removed 7 bases from V and 3 bases from J; junction bases left unmatched: 9. This CDR3 is built from 14 residues. Germline V gives CDR1 SGHRS, CDR2 YFSETQ. The CDR3 is CASALRQGEETQYF. The CDR3 bases are TGCGCCAGCGCATTACGCCAGGGGGAAGAGACCCAGTACTTC.

The CDR3 loop is CASSYSSGDGYGYTF. The DNA for the CDR3 is TGTGCCAGCAGTTACTCGAGTGGGGATGGCTATGGCTACACCTTC. The rearrangement links TRBV6-5 to TRBJ1-2; D uncertain. Germline V lookup: CDR1 MNHEY, CDR2 SVGAGI. V gave up 0 bases and J gave up 4 bases, with 12 bases separating them. The CDR3 runs to 15 residues.

This chain uses TRBV7-7 with TRBJ2-5; D perhaps matches TRBD2 (6 bases). Germline CDR1 reads SSHAT; CDR2 reads FNYEAQ (reference sequence). The CDR3 sequence is 15 residues long. Trimming took 2 bases from V and 2 from J, leaving 12 bases between them. The CDR3: CASSLQWGRQETQYF. In DNA form, the CDR3 reads TGTGCCAGCAGCTTACAGTGGGGGAGGCAAGAGACCCAGTACTTC.

This clonotype was counted between two and nine times. The rearrangement uses TRBV15 and TRBJ1-1, with D tentatively TRBD1 (5 bases). The germline CDR1 and CDR2 sequences are LNHNV and YYDKDF (reference sequence). V lost 3 bases and J 7 bases, leaving 12 bases between the germline ends. The CDR3 extends over 13 amino acids. Here the CDR3 DNA reads TGTGCCACCAGCAGGTGGGACCGCGGTGAAGCTTTCTTT. Amino acids: CATSRWDRGEAFF.

The chain couples TRBV10-3 to TRBJ2-3; D is perhaps TRBD2 (6 bases). Germline CDR1 reads ENHRY; CDR2 reads SYGVKD. CDR3 size: 16 residues. Trimming stripped 4 bases from V and 0 bases from J, with 14 bases between. The DNA of the CDR3 is TGTGCCATCAGTGTCGCGGGAACTACTAGCACAGATACGCAGTATTTT. This gives the protein CAISVAGTTSTDTQYF.

This clonotype was seen a few times. The J gene is TRBJ2-7, the V gene TRBV11-2; tentatively, D is TRBD2 (7 bases). V was cut by 5 bases and J by 0 bases, with 20 bases left in between. CDR3 length: 17 amino acids. The germline CDR1 and CDR2 sequences are SGHAT and FQNNGV. The CDR3 DNA reads as TGTGCCAGCAGCCCCCGGGGGCTAGCGGAACTCTCCTACGAGCAGTACTTC. Amino acids: CASSPRGLAELSYEQYF. Drawing the rest from reference TRBV11-2 and TRBJ2-7, the complete variable domain is EAGVAQSPRYKIIEKRQSVAFWCNPISGHATLYWYQQILGQGPKLLIQFQNNGVVDDSQLPKDRFSAERLKGVDSTLKIQPAKLEDSAVYLCASSPRGLAELSYEQYFGPGTRLTVT.

This sequence joins TRBV13 and TRBJ2-7; 13 nucleotides agree with TRBD2. The CDR3 is made up of 19 amino acids. Looked up from germline, CDR1 is PRHDT and CDR2 is FYEKMQ (reference sequence). Losses at the gene ends were 6 bases for V and 0 bases for J; bases not matched to a gene: 14. CDR3 nucleotide sequence: TGTGCCAGCAGTCAGACTAGCGGGGGGTCTCTTTTGAGCTCCTACGAGCAGTACGTC. This codes for CASSQTSGGSLLSSYEQYV.

The V gene is TRBV6-2 or TRBV6-3, the J gene TRBJ1-5; D unresolved. The V and J ends lost 2 bases and 2 bases respectively, with 13 bases between them. This CDR3 has 16 amino acids. Germline V gene sequence: CDR1 MNHEY, CDR2 SVGEGT. CDR3 in DNA: TGTGCCAGCAGTTACCCGATCGGAGGCGGCAATCAGCCCCAGCATTTT. Translated, it gives CASSYPIGGGNQPQHF.

This clonotype was seen at least ten times. The chain employs TRBV5-5 and TRBJ1-4, with D possibly matching TRBD1 (6 bases). The CDR3 runs 13 residues. With 1 base removed from V and 8 bases from J, the gap between germline ends came to 9 bases. Germline CDR1 SGHKS, CDR2 YYEKEE (reference sequence). The CDR3 here is CASSLIGGEKLFF. CDR3 bases: TGTGCCAGCAGCTTGATCGGGGGCGAAAAACTGTTTTTT.

The chain couples TRBV28 to TRBJ2-3, with 9 positions matching TRBD1. Germline CDR1 reads MDHEN; CDR2 reads SYDVKM. Trimming took 8 bases from V and 7 from J; bases not matched to a gene: 16. The CDR3 sequence is 16 residues long. The CDR3 protein is CASRYGDRGGTNTQYF. CDR3 in DNA: TGTGCCAGCCGTTATGGAGACAGGGGGGGCACGAATACGCAGTATTTT. Based on the CDR3 plus reference TRBV28 and TRBJ2-3, the full variable domain is DVKVTQSSRYLVKRTGEKVFLECVQDMDHENMFWYRQDPGLGLRLIYFSYDVKMKEKGDIPEGYSVSREKKERFSLILESASTNQTSMYLCASRYGDRGGTNTQYFGPGTRLTVL.

The chain uses TRBV9 and TRBJ2-7; D might be TRBD1 (6 bases). The length of the CDR3 is 16 residues. Trimming stripped 3 bases from V and 3 bases from J, with 19 bases between. Germline lookup yields CDR1 SGDLS and CDR2 YYNGEE. In nucleotides, the CDR3 is TGTGCCAGCAGCGAGCGAACAGGGACCCTAATCTACGAGCAGTACGTC. Its protein is CASSERTGTLIYEQYV.

The V call is TRBV18, the J call TRBJ1-1, with TRBD1 identical over 7 bases. The V gene end was trimmed by 3 bases and the J gene end by 6 bases; junction bases not matched to a gene: 4. The length of the CDR3 is 13 residues. CDR1 and CDR2 (germline): KGHSH, LQKENI. In DNA form, the CDR3 reads TGTGCCAGCTCACCCGACAGGGAGGCTGAAGCTTTCTTT. Translated: CASSPDREAEAFF.

In its sample, this clonotype was seen a few times. V usage is TRBV18 and J usage is TRBJ2-7; TRBD1 matches 12 bases. The CDR3 is 16 residues long. Germline assignment: CDR1 KGHSH and CDR2 LQKENI. J was trimmed by 7 bases and V by 3 bases; bases with no gene match: 10. The CDR3 DNA reads as TGTGCCAGCTCACCGAATCGGGACAGGGGGCAAGGGGAGCAGTACGTC. Translation gives CASSPNRDRGQGEQYV.

This clonotype turned up a few times. This chain joins TRBV4-1 and TRBJ1-1; D possibly corresponds to TRBD1 (6 bases). CDR3 length: 13 amino acids. Germline loops: CDR1 MGHRA, CDR2 YSYEKL. Trimming took 0 bases from V and 10 from J, leaving 12 bases between them. The CDR3 here is CASSQDPRGRAFF. CDR3 in DNA: TGCGCCAGCAGCCAAGATCCGAGGGGGAGAGCTTTCTTT.

This chain joins TRBV20-1 and TRBJ2-5; 7 nucleotides line up with TRBD2. The CDR3 covers 12 residues. With V trimmed by 2 bases and J by 7 bases, 4 bases remained unmatched. CDR1 is DFQATT, CDR2 SNEGSKA, per germline (reference sequence). The CDR3 DNA sequence: TGCAGTGCTAGAATTGGCGGGGGGACCCAGTACTTC. Translated, it gives CSARIGGGTQYF.